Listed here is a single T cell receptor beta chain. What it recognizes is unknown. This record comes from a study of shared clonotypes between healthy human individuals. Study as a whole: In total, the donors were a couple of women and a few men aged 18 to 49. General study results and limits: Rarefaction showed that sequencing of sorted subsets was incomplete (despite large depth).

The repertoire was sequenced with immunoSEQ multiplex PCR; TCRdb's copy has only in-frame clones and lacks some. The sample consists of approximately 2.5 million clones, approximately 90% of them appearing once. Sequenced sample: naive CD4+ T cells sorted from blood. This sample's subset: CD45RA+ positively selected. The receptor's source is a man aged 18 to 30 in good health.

This chain's CDR3 is CASSLQGRTDTQYF. The CDR3 region has the DNA TGCGCCAGCAGCTTACAGGGTCGGACAGATACGCAGTATTTT. The chain links TRBV5-1 to TRBJ2-3; possible D gene TRBD1, 6 bases. Trimming removed 2 bases from V and 3 bases from J, with 10 bases in between. The CDR3 runs 14 residues. Germline V CDR1 and CDR2: SGHRS, YFSETQ.